Listed below are T cell receptor beta chains from one sample, sequenced in a study of OX40 agonist ivuxolimab in advanced cancers. TCRdb's table, derived via immunoSEQ multiplex PCR, lists solely in-frame clones and lacks some. The data hold tens of thousands of clones, with approximately 82% observed a single time. The sample here was CD4+ or CD8+ T cells sorted from blood, taken in a trial of the OX40 agonist ivuxolimab. The origin of the receptors is an adult with an advanced solid tumor such as melanoma, head and neck, liver or kidney cancer. Both conserved end residues are part of each CDR3.

V: TRBV11-2
J: TRBJ2-3
length: 18
CDR3: CASSSPRLAGGRTDTQYF

V: TRBV6-5
J: TRBJ1-6
length: 15
CDR3: CASNKGFLERSPLHF

V: TRBV5-1
J: TRBJ2-1
length: 15
CDR3: CASSWGTLGGNEQFF

V: TRBV20-1
J: TRBJ1-1
length: 11
CDR3: CSARRFGEAFF

V: TRBV5-6
J: TRBJ1-3
length: 15
CDR3: CASSLARDSGNTIYF

V: TRBV7-2
J: TRBJ1-2
length: 15
CDR3: CASSLLGPPNYGYTF

V: TRBV2
J: TRBJ1-6
length: 16
CDR3: CASSVDSTRRHSPLHF

V: TRBV6-6
J: TRBJ1-6
length: 15
CDR3: CASSLRTARGSPLHF

V: TRBV7-2
J: TRBJ1-2
length: 14
CDR3: CASSFSRTGSGYTF

V: TRBV18
J: TRBJ1-1
length: 15
CDR3: CASSPTGEENTEAFF